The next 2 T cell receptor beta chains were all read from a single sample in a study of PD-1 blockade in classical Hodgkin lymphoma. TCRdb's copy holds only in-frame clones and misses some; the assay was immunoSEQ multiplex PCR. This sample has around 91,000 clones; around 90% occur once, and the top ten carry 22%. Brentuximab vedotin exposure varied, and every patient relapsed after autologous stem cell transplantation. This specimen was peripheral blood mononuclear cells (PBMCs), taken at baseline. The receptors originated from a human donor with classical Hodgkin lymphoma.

The CDR3 loop is CATTPLAGGPHEQYF. In nucleotides, the CDR3 is TGCGCCACCACCCCCCTGGCGGGAGGTCCCCACGAGCAGTACTTC. V usage is TRBV10-2 and J usage is TRBJ2-7; 8 nucleotides match TRBD2. V lost 10 bases to trimming and J lost 5 bases; unmatched junction nucleotides: 16. In germline, CDR1 is WSHSY, CDR2 SAAADI. The CDR3 covers 15 residues.

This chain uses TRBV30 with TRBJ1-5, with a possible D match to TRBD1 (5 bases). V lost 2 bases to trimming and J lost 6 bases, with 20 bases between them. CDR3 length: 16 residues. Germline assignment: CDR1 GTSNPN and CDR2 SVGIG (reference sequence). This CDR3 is CAWSLSRVRAGQPQHF. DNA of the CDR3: TGTGCCTGGAGTCTGTCTAGGGTCAGGGCGGGTCAGCCCCAGCATTTT.